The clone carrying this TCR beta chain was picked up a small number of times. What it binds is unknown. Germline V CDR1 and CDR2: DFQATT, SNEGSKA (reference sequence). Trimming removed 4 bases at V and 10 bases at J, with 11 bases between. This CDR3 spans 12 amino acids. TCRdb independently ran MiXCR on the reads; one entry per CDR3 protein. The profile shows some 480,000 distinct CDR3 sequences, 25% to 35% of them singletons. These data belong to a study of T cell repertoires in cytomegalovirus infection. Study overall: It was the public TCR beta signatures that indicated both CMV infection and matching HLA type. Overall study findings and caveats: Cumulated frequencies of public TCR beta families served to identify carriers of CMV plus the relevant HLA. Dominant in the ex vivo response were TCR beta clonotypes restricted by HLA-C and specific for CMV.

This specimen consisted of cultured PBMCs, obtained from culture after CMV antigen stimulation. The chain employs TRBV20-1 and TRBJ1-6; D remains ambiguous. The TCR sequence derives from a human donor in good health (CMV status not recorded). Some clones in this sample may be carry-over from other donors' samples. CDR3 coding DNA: TGCAGTGCTATCATCGGGGAGTCACCCCTCCACTTT. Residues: CSAIIGESPLHF.